The rows below give T cell receptor beta chains drawn from one sample of a study of CXCR3-negative and CXCR3-positive naive CD8 T cells. From the 5' RACE reads, TCRdb lists one entry per CDR3 protein and no DNA. The sample holds about 120,000 distinct CDR3 sequences. Sequenced sample: naive CXCR3+ CD8+ T cells from blood. The origin of the receptors is a human donor in good health. Some clones in this sample may be carry-over from other donors' samples. Both conserved end residues are part of each CDR3.

J gene | V gene | CDR3 protein
TRBJ2-5 | TRBV6-5 | CASSPSYQETQYF
TRBJ2-7 | TRBV7-9 | CASRAGEENEQYF
TRBJ2-1 | TRBV11-2 | CASSPRTSGGYNEQFF
TRBJ2-7 | TRBV7-9 | CASSIDSGSYEQYF
TRBJ2-2 | TRBV4-3 | CASSQLELYERGANTGELFF
TRBJ1-1 | TRBV19 | CASSIIPGTEAFF
TRBJ1-5 | TRBV3-1 | CASSQESQPQHF
TRBJ2-1 | TRBV2 | CASSREGLGSYNEQFF
TRBJ2-7 | TRBV2 | CASGGPSSYEQYF
TRBJ2-5 | TRBV7-9 | CASSFRIGQQETQYF
TRBJ2-5 | TRBV28 | CASGGASEETQYF
TRBJ2-7 | TRBV6-2/TRBV6-3 | CASSYSDYGGVGYF
TRBJ2-1 | TRBV5-1 | CASSLEGGVRNEQFF
TRBJ2-7 | TRBV6-2/TRBV6-3 | CASSPHRDYSYEQYF
TRBJ2-1 | TRBV20-1 | CSAADFNYNEQFF
TRBJ2-7 | TRBV27 | CASSIGTPNYEQYF
TRBJ2-1 | TRBV12-3/TRBV12-4 | CASSSIMANEQFF
TRBJ2-7 | TRBV4-3 | CASSQYSDLSYEQYF
TRBJ2-3 | TRBV5-6 | CASSTREPLSTDTQYF
TRBJ2-3 | TRBV20-1 | CSARDLAGARLVADTQYF
TRBJ2-1 | TRBV20-1 | CSARGFAGVSYNEQFF
TRBJ2-3 | TRBV18 | CASSPPGEEAMSTDTQYF
TRBJ2-1 | TRBV7-9 | CASSPLGGLVDEQFF
TRBJ2-7 | TRBV12-1 | CASSFSAGTSSYEQYF
TRBJ2-3 | TRBV25-1 | CASSDWDRARRADTQYF
TRBJ2-7 | TRBV4-1 | CASSQGIGTLYEQYF
TRBJ2-3 | TRBV20-1 | CSASGRAQDTQYF
TRBJ2-5 | TRBV7-7 | CASSSRLGVLETQYF
TRBJ2-4 | TRBV29-1 | CSVEGSPLAKNIQYF
TRBJ2-5 | TRBV7-9 | CASRFGMETQYF
TRBJ2-1 | TRBV29-1 | CSCRIADYNEQFF
TRBJ1-5 | TRBV28 | CASVGTHVSNQPQHF
TRBJ2-2 | TRBV19 | CASSPGSNTGELFF
TRBJ2-1 | TRBV20-1 | CSARFPSGYNEQFF
TRBJ2-1 | TRBV14 | CASSQGAGSYNEQFF
TRBJ1-1 | TRBV12-3/TRBV12-4 | CASSKTGPNTEAFF
TRBJ2-1 | TRBV28 | CASRSGTGDLSYNEQFF
TRBJ2-1 | TRBV11-2 | CASSSVTGVNEQFF
TRBJ2-4 | TRBV27 | CASSLFAGEDIQYF
TRBJ2-7 | TRBV28 | CASSLLAGNVQYF
TRBJ1-3 | TRBV7-9 | CATYDRAGNTIYF
TRBJ2-3 | TRBV28 | CAIRSRLARDTQYF
TRBJ2-7 | TRBV7-9 | CASSPQPGQHYEQYF
TRBJ2-1 | TRBV6-5 | CASSSGLAGVNEQFF
TRBJ2-5 | TRBV27 | CASSPGGRGQETQYF
TRBJ1-1 | TRBV4-3 | CASSQGSGFWAEAFF
TRBJ2-1 | TRBV5-1 | CASSSGLAGFNNEQFF
TRBJ1-2 | TRBV6-2/TRBV6-3 | CASTSTSGQGSHFDYGYTF
TRBJ2-2 | TRBV27 | CATATGGNTGELFF
TRBJ1-1 | TRBV12-3/TRBV12-4 | CASRPSDLLTEAFF
TRBJ2-2 | TRBV6-2/TRBV6-3 | CASSYSYQGDTLTGELFF
TRBJ1-1 | TRBV20-1 | CSPTGGAWTEAFF
TRBJ2-1 | TRBV28 | CASSLVGNEQFF
TRBJ1-2 | TRBV4-3 | CASSQARLGGGFNGYTF
TRBJ2-6 | TRBV20-1 | CSASVLAGISGANVLTF
TRBJ2-1 | TRBV5-1 | CASSWRRGYEQFF
TRBJ1-1 | TRBV7-2 | CASSQGPGGNTEAFF
TRBJ2-1 | TRBV20-1 | CSARVPLAVEQFF
TRBJ1-2 | TRBV6-5 | CASSYSGQGGGYTF